Each of the 16 T cell receptor beta chains below was sequenced from the same sample in a study of T cell responses to AZD1222 COVID-19 vaccine (dated by TCRdb to the early 2020s). The meaning of the sample's time point label: baseline before first vaccination. Taken with the paper, the label for treatment or condition translates to: meningococcal conjugate vaccine given as trial control. The method was the immunoSEQ multiplex PCR assay. Sourced from immuneACCESS, this table was stored by TCRdb with only in-frame sequences that have V and J called. A share of the clones is absent; for the studies checked, an unresolved V gene accounts for under half, and the remainder has no known explanation. Present in this sample are 150,000 to 160,000 clones, 80% to 90% of which were seen just once. 5.5% of the sample is held by the ten biggest clonotypes. The source material was peripheral blood, sampled on day 0 of MenACWY control vaccination. These receptors were obtained from an adult in good health.

The genes are TRBV28 and TRBJ1-1, with 10 bases fitting TRBD1. This CDR3 is 14 amino acids long. CDR1 and CDR2 from the germline V gene are MDHEN and SYDVKM. The junction had 11 bases not matched to a gene; V was cut back by 5 bases and J by 11 bases. The CDR3 coding sequence is TGTGCCAGCAGTGAGGGGACAGGGGTAAAGTACGCTTTCTTT. Protein: CASSEGTGVKYAFF.

This clone occurred once. The V gene is TRBV21-1, the J gene TRBJ1-2. TRBV21-1 is a pseudogene. The CDR3 is 15 amino acids. DNA for the CDR3: TGTGCCAGCAGCGCCCGCCTTAGACGGGTTGGTGGCTACACCTTC. Translating gives CASSARLRRVGGYTF.

With regard to this clone: The same CDR3 arises from other DNA sequences in this sample as well. The chain recombines TRBV7-2 with TRBJ1-1; weak D call: TRBD1 (6 bases). This CDR3 spans 14 amino acids. Between the trimmed V and J ends, which lost 5 bases and 1 base, there was a span of 11 bases. The V gene's germline CDR1 is SGHTA and CDR2 FQGNSA. DNA for the CDR3: TGTGCCAGCAGCCTAGGGGGGGCGAACACTGAAGCTTTCTTT. Its protein is CASSLGGANTEAFF.

The genes are TRBV5-4 and TRBJ2-6; 10 positions match TRBD1. With V trimmed by 6 bases and J by 4 bases, 7 bases remained unmatched. The CDR3 contains 16 residues. From germline, CDR1 is SGHNT and CDR2 YYREEE (reference sequence). CDR3 nucleotides: TGTGCCAGCACCCTGGACAGGGGGTTCGGGGCCAACGTCCTGACTTTC. This gives the protein CASTLDRGFGANVLTF. Supplemented by reference TRBV5-4 and TRBJ2-6, the full variable domain reads ETGVTQSPTHLIKTRGQQVTLRCSSQSGHNTVSWYQQALGQGPQFIFQYYREEENGRGNFPPRFSGLQFPNYSSELNVNALELDDSALYLCASTLDRGFGANVLTFGAGSRLTVL.

V and J are TRBV7-8 and TRBJ1-2, with TRBD1 matching 11 bases. The V gene's germline CDR1 is SGHVS and CDR2 FQNEAQ. The CDR3 sequence is 16 residues long. With V trimmed by 5 bases and J by 6 bases, 11 bases remained unmatched. The CDR3 DNA is TGTGCCAGCAGCGTGTGGACAGGGGGCACTCGGGATGGCTACACCTTC. As protein: CASSVWTGGTRDGYTF.

This chain links TRBV4-1 with TRBJ2-5; 15 bases line up with TRBD2. This CDR3 comprises 19 residues. The germline CDR1 and CDR2 sequences are MGHRA and YSYEKL. The J segment lost 1 base and the V segment lost 5 bases, leaving 11 bases of the junction unmatched. The CDR3 spells CASSSPGGLAGGSQETQYF. CDR3 DNA: TGCGCCAGCAGCTCTCCCGGCGGACTAGCGGGGGGGTCCCAAGAGACCCAGTACTTC.

This chain links TRBV24-1 with TRBJ2-3, with a weak D call TRBD2 (6 bases). CDR1 is KGHDR and CDR2 is SFDVKD in the germline V gene. This CDR3 contains 16 residues. Trimming removed 2 bases from V and 3 bases from J, with 14 bases in between. The CDR3 loop is CATSDSRFAGTDTQYF. CDR3 sequence (DNA): TGTGCCACCAGTGATTCGAGGTTTGCGGGAACAGATACGCAGTATTTT.

This sequence joins TRBV18 and TRBJ2-1; the D gene is possibly TRBD1 (6 bases). Germline values: CDR1 KGHSH, CDR2 LQKENI. V lost 3 bases to trimming and J lost 6 bases, with 18 bases between them. The CDR3 loop spans 16 amino acids. This CDR3 is CASSPGTSRVRNEQFF. Written as DNA, the CDR3 is TGTGCCAGCTCACCGGGGACATCACGGGTGCGCAATGAGCAGTTCTTC.

This sequence joins TRBV5-6 and TRBJ1-1; D gene ambiguous. Trimming cost V 1 base and J 1 base, with 11 bases left between them. The CDR3 totals 15 residues. Germline lookup yields CDR1 SGHDT and CDR2 YYEEEE. This CDR3 reads CASSLSGNPNTEAFF. The CDR3 DNA reads TGTGCCAGCAGCTTGTCGGGGAACCCGAACACTGAAGCTTTCTTT.

This chain connects TRBV7-2 to TRBJ2-7; D is perhaps TRBD2 (6 bases). The CDR3 has 14 residues. The germline V gene has CDR1 SGHTA and CDR2 FQGNSA. V dropped 2 bases and J dropped 0 bases, with 8 bases sitting between them. In DNA form, the CDR3 reads TGTGCCAGCAGCTTACGGCGGGACTCCTACGAGCAGTACTTC. Translating it yields CASSLRRDSYEQYF. The variable domain in full, completed from reference TRBV7-2 and TRBJ2-7, reads GAGVSQSPSNKVTEKGKDVELRCDPISGHTALYWYRQSLGQGLEFLIYFQGNSAPDKSGLPSDRFSAERTGGSVSTLTIQRTQQEDSAVYLCASSLRRDSYEQYFGPGTRLTVT.

The rearrangement uses TRBV7-9 and TRBJ2-1, with 8 bases aligning to TRBD2. CDR1 SEHNR and CDR2 FQNEAQ come from the germline V gene (reference sequence). The V gene end was trimmed by 6 bases and the J gene end by 5 bases; junction bases not matched to a gene: 6. The CDR3 length is 14 residues. CDR3 in DNA: TGTGCCAGCAGGAGGCGGGGGGTCCACAATGAGCAGTTCTTC. Its protein product is CASRRRGVHNEQFF.

The genes are TRBV3-1 (or the pseudogene TRBV3-2) and TRBJ2-1; 12 nucleotides agree with TRBD2. CDR1 and CDR2 (germline): LGHDT, YNNKEL (reference sequence). This CDR3 has 14 residues. The ends lost 6 bases at V and 12 bases at J; junction bases unmatched: 9. CDR3 sequence: CASSRTSGDGPQFF. In nucleotides, the CDR3 is TGTGCCAGCAGTCGGACTAGCGGGGATGGTCCGCAGTTCTTC.

This clone was recorded once. The CDR3, as DNA: TGTGCCATCAGTGACTCCGGGACAGGGGATGAAAAACTGTTTTTT. Translating gives CAISDSGTGDEKLFF. The genes are TRBV10-3 and TRBJ1-4; 10 bases are a match to TRBD1. Germline values: CDR1 ENHRY, CDR2 SYGVKD. V shed 3 bases, J shed 6 bases, and the junction held 4 bases outside the gene matches. The CDR3 spans 15 residues.

To note about this clone: The identical CDR3 is also encoded by other nucleotide sequences in the sample. The V and J genes are TRBV5-1 and TRBJ1-4; maybe TRBD1 (5 bases). The V and J ends lost 0 bases and 8 bases respectively, with 11 bases between them. The CDR3 covers 14 residues. Germline CDR1 is SGHRS and CDR2 is YFSETQ. CDR3: CASSLGQGGEKLFF. The DNA for the CDR3 is TGCGCCAGCAGCTTGGGGCAGGGTGGCGAAAAACTGTTTTTT.

The rearrangement links TRBV6-5 to TRBJ2-3; the D is unclear. V lost 8 bases to trimming and J lost 2 bases, with 14 bases between them. The CDR3 is 14 amino acids. Looked up from germline, CDR1 is MNHEY and CDR2 is SVGAGI. CDR3: CASGSTFDTDTQYF. The DNA of the CDR3 is TGTGCCAGCGGAAGTACCTTTGACACAGATACGCAGTATTTT.

The chain carries TRBV6-5 and TRBJ1-1, with D possibly TRBD1 on 6 matching bases. Trimming removed 0 bases from V and 10 bases from J, with 18 bases in between. This CDR3 is 15 amino acids long. Germline V gene sequence: CDR1 MNHEY, CDR2 SVGAGI. This CDR3 reads CASSYSRAMTGTAFF. The CDR3, as DNA: TGTGCCAGCAGTTACTCGAGGGCCATGACAGGTACAGCTTTCTTT.